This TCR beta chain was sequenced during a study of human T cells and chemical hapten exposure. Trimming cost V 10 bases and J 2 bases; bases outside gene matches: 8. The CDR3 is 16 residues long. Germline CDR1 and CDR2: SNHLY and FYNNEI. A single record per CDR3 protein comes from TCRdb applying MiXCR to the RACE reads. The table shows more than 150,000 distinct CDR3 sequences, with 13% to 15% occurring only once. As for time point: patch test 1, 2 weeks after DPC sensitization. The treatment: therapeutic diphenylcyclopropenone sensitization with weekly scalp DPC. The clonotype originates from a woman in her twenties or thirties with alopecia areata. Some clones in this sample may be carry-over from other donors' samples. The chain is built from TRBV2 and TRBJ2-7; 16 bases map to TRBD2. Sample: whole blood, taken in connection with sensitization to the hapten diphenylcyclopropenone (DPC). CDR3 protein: CAIAGTSGRAPYEQYF. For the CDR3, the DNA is TGTGCCATCGCCGGGACTAGCGGGAGGGCCCCCTACGAGCAGTACTTC.